Presented here are 11 T cell receptor beta chains from one specimen sequenced in a study of T cell clonality in common variable immunodeficiency. Findings and limits, study-wide: Fewer deletions and N-nucleotide insertions were reportedly seen in common variable immunodeficiency TCR beta sequences.

For these receptors, no antigen is known. Measured with immunoSEQ multiplex PCR; TCRdb has only the in-frame clones, and not every one. The sample has roughly 33,000 clones, none seen only once. Sequencing was done on a sample of peripheral blood mononuclear cells. These TCRs come from a human donor with common variable immunodeficiency.

Relative to its sample, this clone is medium-sized. The read halts 3 residues ahead of the CDR3 end, with the missing end drawn from the germline J gene. This chain joins TRBV2 and TRBJ2-1; 16 bases are shared with TRBD2. The germline CDR1 and CDR2 sequences are SNHLY and FYNNEI. V lost 4 bases and J lost 8; bases outside the gene matches: 11. The CDR3 is 18 residues long. Incomplete CDR3 DNA: TGTGCCAGCAGTGGACAGGGGACTAGCGGGGGGGCCGTAGATGAG. Translation: CASSGQGTSGGAVDE. The CDR3 reads in full as CASSGQGTSGGAVDEQFF.

This clone was counted at least ten times. The read ends 3 residues shy of where the CDR3 ends; the end is completed using the germline J gene. The genes are TRBV11-2 and TRBJ2-5; 8 bases are a match to TRBD1. The germline V gene has CDR1 SGHAT and CDR2 FQNNGV. The CDR3 is 14 residues long. V was clipped by 5 bases and J by 4 bases; unmatched bases: 6. CDR3 residues: CASSPRTGRETQYF. The part of the CDR3 DNA that was read is TGTGCCAGCAGCCCTCGGACAGGGAGAGAGACC.

As regards this clone: Read data end 3 residues before the CDR3 end; the end is taken from the germline J gene. The chain couples TRBV7-8 to TRBJ2-5, with a tentative D call TRBD1 (6 bases). CDR3 size: 16 residues. Trimming removed 1 base at V and 2 bases at J, with 14 bases between. Germline V gene sequence: CDR1 SGHVS, CDR2 FQNEAQ. CDR3 DNA (partial): TGTGCCAGCAGCTTAGGACCGGGACAATCACAAGAGACC. Translating gives CASSLGPGQSQET. The whole CDR3 reads CASSLGPGQSQETQYF.

As for this clone: The read ends 3 residues early relative to the CDR3; the germline J gene fills the gap. The chain carries TRBV6-2 or TRBV6-3 and TRBJ2-7; D possibly corresponds to TRBD1 (5 bases). The length of the CDR3 is 11 residues. Germline V gene sequence: CDR1 MNHEY, CDR2 SVGEGT. V lost 5 bases to trimming and J lost 4 bases, with 6 bases between them. Incomplete CDR3 DNA: TGTGCCAGCAGTGACAGTTACGAG. Amino acids: CASSDSYE. The whole CDR3 reads CASSDSYEQYF.

This clone was detected many times. The read falls 3 residues short of the CDR3 end, and the missing part is taken from the germline J gene. The chain uses TRBV11-2 and TRBJ2-2; 8 bases match TRBD2. Trimming at V came to 6 bases and at J to 4 bases, leaving 7 bases not matched to a gene. The CDR3 has 15 residues. CDR1 and CDR2 (germline): SGHAT, FQNNGV. The CDR3 sequence is CASSLTGGATGELFF. The sequenced CDR3 bases are TGTGCCAGCAGTCTCACGGGGGGGGCCACCGGGGAG.

A remark on this clone: The observed sequence ends 3 residues before the CDR3 terminus, with the missing tail filled in from the germline J gene. This sequence joins TRBV2 and TRBJ2-1, with D tentatively TRBD2 (8 bases). CDR3 length equals 18 residues. The germline gives CDR1 SNHLY, CDR2 FYNNEI. Trimming pared 4 bases from V and 0 bases from J, leaving 19 bases between. Incomplete CDR3 DNA: TGTGCCAGCAGTGGGGACAGATATAGCGGGGACTCCTACAATGAG. It translates to CASSGDRYSGDSYNE. The entire CDR3 protein is CASSGDRYSGDSYNEQFF. Filled out from reference TRBV2 and TRBJ2-1, the complete variable domain reads EPEVTQTPSHQVTQMGQEVILRCVPISNHLYFYWYRQILGQKVEFLVSFYNNEISEKSEIFDDQFSVERPDGSNFTLKIRSTKLEDSAMYFCASSGDRYSGDSYNEQFFGPGTRLTVL.

Turning to this clone: The missing CDR3 end, 3 residues past where the read stops, is filled in from the germline J gene. The chain is built from TRBV19 and TRBJ1-4; 7 bases align to TRBD1. Germline trimming cut 6 bases from V and 7 bases from J; bases unmatched to any gene: 8. There are 14 residues in the CDR3. Germline values: CDR1 LNHDA, CDR2 SQIVND (reference sequence). The CDR3 reads CASRMDRMGEKLFF. The sequenced CDR3 bases are TGTGCCAGTAGAATGGACAGGATGGGTGAAAAA.

This clone was counted only a few times. The CDR3 goes on 3 residues after the read ends, and that part is filled in from the germline J gene. The V gene is TRBV30, the J gene TRBJ2-7; 11 positions match TRBD2. V lost 3 bases and J lost 1; bases outside the gene matches: 11. This CDR3 is 17 amino acids long. In germline, CDR1 is GTSNPN, CDR2 SVGIG (reference sequence). The sequenced part of the CDR3 DNA is TGTGCCTGGAGCATAGGGAAACTAGCGGGGGTATCCTACGAG. This translates into CAWSIGKLAGVSYE. Given in full, the CDR3 is CAWSIGKLAGVSYEQYF.

This clone was recorded many times. The observed sequence ends 3 residues before the CDR3 terminus, with the missing tail filled in from the germline J gene. The genes are TRBV20-1 and TRBJ2-5, with 11 nucleotides matching TRBD1. The germline CDR1 and CDR2 sequences are DFQATT and SNEGSKA (reference sequence). CDR3 length equals 13 residues. Germline trimming cut 7 bases from V and 3 bases from J; bases unmatched to any gene: 4. CDR3 region: CSVWDRGKETQYF. CDR3 DNA, as far as it was read: TGCAGTGTATGGGACAGGGGGAAAGAGACC.

With regard to this clone: Coverage ceases 3 residues before the CDR3 finishes, and the germline J gene fills in the end. The chain carries TRBV2 and TRBJ1-6, with TRBD1 identical over 8 bases. The trim removed 6 bases at V and 8 bases at J, leaving 9 bases unmatched. The CDR3 is 15 amino acids. CDR1 is SNHLY, CDR2 FYNNEI, per germline. The sequenced CDR3 bases are TGTGCCAGCAGATCCAGACAGGGGTGGGATTCACCC. This translates into CASRSRQGWDSP. The full CDR3 sequence reads CASRSRQGWDSPLHF.

Concerning this clone: With the read ending 3 residues before the CDR3 end, the germline J gene is used to fill in that end. The rearrangement links TRBV2 to TRBJ2-1; 11 bases fit TRBD2. The germline gives CDR1 SNHLY, CDR2 FYNNEI. V trimming: 6 bases; J trimming: 4 bases; junction bases outside the gene matches: 5. CDR3 length equals 15 residues. CDR3 bases read: TGTGCCAGCAGGATTAGCGGGGGGGTTTACAATGAG. This gives the protein CASRISGGVYNE. The CDR3, in full, reads CASRISGGVYNEQFF. Complete variable domain (other parts from reference TRBV2 and TRBJ2-1): EPEVTQTPSHQVTQMGQEVILRCVPISNHLYFYWYRQILGQKVEFLVSFYNNEISEKSEIFDDQFSVERPDGSNFTLKIRSTKLEDSAMYFCASRISGGVYNEQFFGPGTRLTVL.